This T cell receptor beta chain was recorded in a study of shared clonotypes between healthy human individuals. V was shortened by 0 bases and J by 1 base, with 2 bases between the two germline ends. The length of the CDR3 is 13 residues. Germline assignment: CDR1 SGHDT and CDR2 YYEEEE. On sorted subsets, replicate PCRs used 150 to 250 ng DNA, or 25,000 to 35,000 T cell genomes. Generated by immunoSEQ multiplex PCR, the TCRdb table keeps only in-frame clones and is missing some. This sample has about 110,000 clones, with about 72% found just once. On this clone itself: The same CDR3 arises from other DNA sequences in this sample as well.

Source material: memory CD8+ T cells sorted from blood. Subset given: CD45RO+ cells pooled with CCR7-negative TemRA cells. The chain is built from TRBV5-6 and TRBJ2-1, with D unclear. The clonotype was recovered from a woman aged 30 to 39 in good health. The CDR3 DNA sequence: TGTGCCAGCAGCTTGGGATCCTACAATGAGCAGTTCTTC. It codes for CASSLGSYNEQFF.